These 13 T cell receptor beta chains came from one sample sequenced in a study of T cell repertoires in cytomegalovirus infection. No antigen has been assigned to these receptors. TCRdb itself ran the reads through MiXCR, one entry per CDR3 protein. The sample includes some 220,000 distinct CDR3 sequences, 35% to 40% of them seen just once. This specimen was CD8+ T cells from cultured PBMCs, taken from culture after CMV antigen stimulation. The receptors originated from a human donor in good health (CMV status not recorded). Some clones in this sample may be carry-over from other donors' samples.

This clonotype came up once. The chain carries TRBV18 and TRBJ1-1, with D possibly matching TRBD1 (6 bases). The CDR3 sequence is 15 residues long. Per the germline V gene, CDR1 is KGHSH and CDR2 is LQKENI. Between the trimmed V and J ends, which lost 4 bases and 3 bases, there was a span of 15 bases. The CDR3 nucleotides read TGTGCCAGCTCACTAAGGACAGCGTTTTACACTGAAGCTTTCTTT. This sequence encodes CASSLRTAFYTEAFF.

The V and J genes are TRBV7-9 and TRBJ2-1; D remains ambiguous. Germline CDR1 SEHNR, CDR2 FQNEAQ (reference sequence). Trimming left V 1 base short and J 3 bases short, with 7 bases between. The CDR3 loop spans 14 amino acids. CDR3 bases: TGTGCCAGCAGCTTAGGGTACGGCTACAATGAGCAGTTCTTC. It specifies CASSLGYGYNEQFF.

There are a few counts of this clonotype. This sequence joins TRBV7-2 and TRBJ2-7; D is undetermined. The CDR3 sequence is 13 residues long. The germline CDR1 and CDR2 sequences are SGHTA and FQGNSA. Trimming stripped 2 bases from V and 3 bases from J, with 8 bases between. In DNA, the CDR3 is TGTGCCAGCAGCTTATATACTGGCTACGAGCAGTACTTC. Translating it yields CASSLYTGYEQYF.

This clonotype showed up just a few times. An end of the junction differs from the germline gene, which may be a read error. The chain is built from TRBV5-3 and TRBJ2-1, with 8 bases matching TRBD2. TRBV5-3 is recorded as an ORF, its role being uncertain. This CDR3 contains 19 residues. CDR3 residues: CASSLEVWVSGDSYNEQFF. CDR3 nucleotides: TGTGCCAGCAGCTTGGAGGTTTGGGTTAGCGGGGACTCCTACAATGAGCAGTTCTTC.

This clonotype was detected a few times. The V gene is TRBV27, the J gene TRBJ2-7; a possible D gene is TRBD1 (5 bases). V lost 0 bases to trimming and J lost 2 bases, with 11 bases between them. The CDR3 covers 15 residues. Germline CDR1 and CDR2: MNHEY and SMNVEV (reference sequence). The chain's CDR3 is CASSLSAGNPYEQYF. The CDR3 nucleotides read TGTGCCAGCAGTTTATCGGCAGGGAACCCCTACGAGCAGTACTTC.

Regarding this clonotype: A read error may account for a junction end that differs from germline. This sequence joins TRBV4-1 and TRBJ2-7, with a possible D match to TRBD1 (6 bases). CDR1 is MGHRA, CDR2 YSYEKL, per germline. The CDR3 is 14 residues long. CDR3: CASSQGPTGYEQYF. The DNA for the CDR3 is TGTGCCAGCAGCCAAGGGCCGACAGGTTACGAGCAGTACTTC.

This rearrangement joins TRBV7-3 to TRBJ2-3, with 8 positions matching TRBD2. The CDR3 runs to 17 residues. Germline lookup yields CDR1 SGHTA and CDR2 FQGTGA. After removal of 5 bases from V and 0 bases from J, the junction contained 10 bases not matched to a gene. The CDR3 sequence is CASSLRKGLASTDTQYF. The CDR3 DNA sequence: TGTGCCAGCAGCCTCCGGAAAGGACTAGCCAGCACAGATACGCAGTATTTT.

The chain carries TRBV12-3 or TRBV12-4 and TRBJ1-6; 7 bases are a match to TRBD1. The CDR3 runs to 15 residues. V was pared by 6 bases and J by 6 bases, with 8 bases of the junction left unmatched. The chain's CDR3 is CASRVDRPFNSPLHF. In DNA form, the CDR3 reads TGTGCCAGCAGGGTGGACAGGCCTTTTAATTCACCCCTCCACTTT.

This clonotype was seen at least ten times. The chain couples TRBV7-3 to TRBJ2-2, with D uncertain. This CDR3 contains 17 residues. Trimming pared 1 base from V and 1 base from J, leaving 13 bases between. CDR1 and CDR2 from the germline V gene are SGHTA and FQGTGA. CDR3 sequence reads: CASSLSGSRKNTGELFF. The CDR3 DNA reads TGTGCCAGCAGCTTAAGTGGAAGCAGGAAGAACACCGGGGAGCTGTTTTTT.

The chain links TRBV27 to TRBJ1-5; weak D call: TRBD1 (5 bases). Per the germline V gene, CDR1 is MNHEY and CDR2 is SMNVEV (reference sequence). V was clipped by 3 bases and J by 2 bases, with 11 bases between them. The CDR3 is 15 residues long. CDR3 amino acids: CASSFGSRGNQPQHF. CDR3 coding DNA: TGTGCCAGCAGTTTTGGCAGCAGGGGCAATCAGCCCCAGCATTTT.

This clonotype was counted a few times. The V call is TRBV7-9, the J call TRBJ2-5, with 12 positions matching TRBD1. V was clipped by 6 bases and J by 5 bases; unmatched bases: 1. The germline V gene has CDR1 SEHNR and CDR2 FQNEAQ (reference sequence). The CDR3 length is 13 residues. For the CDR3, the DNA is TGTGCCAGCAGGGGACAGGGGGCGGAGACCCAGTACTTC. This codes for CASRGQGAETQYF.

This clonotype was detected a few times. V usage is TRBV7-9 and J usage is TRBJ2-1; TRBD2 is a possible D gene (5 bases). The germline CDR1 and CDR2 sequences are SEHNR and FQNEAQ (reference sequence). Trimming stripped 5 bases from V and 3 bases from J, with 14 bases between. This CDR3 region has 15 residues. The CDR3 DNA reads TGTGCCAGCAGCCCACCCTGGGAGATCTACAATGAGCAGTTCTTC. Protein sequence: CASSPPWEIYNEQFF.

This clonotype was picked up a small number of times. V gene TRBV28 combines with J gene TRBJ2-1; D is ambiguous. V dropped 6 bases and J dropped 0 bases, with 12 bases sitting between them. Germline CDR1 is MDHEN and CDR2 is SYDVKM. There are 15 residues in the CDR3. The CDR3 sequence: CASSLTPSSYNEQFF. DNA for the CDR3: TGTGCCAGCAGCCTGACGCCGAGCTCCTACAATGAGCAGTTCTTC. The full variable domain, with the rest looked up from reference TRBV28 and TRBJ2-1, is DVKVTQSSRYLVKRTGEKVFLECVQDMDHENMFWYRQDPGLGLRLIYFSYDVKMKEKGDIPEGYSVSREKKERFSLILESASTNQTSMYLCASSLTPSSYNEQFFGPGTRLTVL.